In this sample, the clone carrying this TCR beta chain turned up many times. This record comes from a study of response to subunit inactivated influenza vaccine. From the RT-PCR reads, TCRdb called clonotypes with MiXCR, one entry per CDR3 protein. The sample records roughly 540,000 distinct CDR3 sequences, around a quarter being singletons. The CDR3 has 16 residues. Looked up from germline, CDR1 is SGDLS and CDR2 is YYNGEE. V lost 2 bases and J lost 2; bases outside the gene matches: 4. These same records also appear under a second study, on T cells expressing NK-cell markers. That paper adds: With UMIs, 5'RACE template switching was used to make TCR beta cDNA.

The source is a man aged 45-65 years who received an inactivated influenza vaccine. The chain couples TRBV9 to TRBJ2-1, with 10 bases matching TRBD2. The sample was CD4+ T cells sorted from PBMCs, taken roughly 12 days after vaccination. CDR3 loop: CASSVGLAGAYNEQFF. The DNA of the CDR3 is TGTGCCAGCAGCGTGGGCCTAGCGGGGGCCTACAATGAGCAGTTCTTC.